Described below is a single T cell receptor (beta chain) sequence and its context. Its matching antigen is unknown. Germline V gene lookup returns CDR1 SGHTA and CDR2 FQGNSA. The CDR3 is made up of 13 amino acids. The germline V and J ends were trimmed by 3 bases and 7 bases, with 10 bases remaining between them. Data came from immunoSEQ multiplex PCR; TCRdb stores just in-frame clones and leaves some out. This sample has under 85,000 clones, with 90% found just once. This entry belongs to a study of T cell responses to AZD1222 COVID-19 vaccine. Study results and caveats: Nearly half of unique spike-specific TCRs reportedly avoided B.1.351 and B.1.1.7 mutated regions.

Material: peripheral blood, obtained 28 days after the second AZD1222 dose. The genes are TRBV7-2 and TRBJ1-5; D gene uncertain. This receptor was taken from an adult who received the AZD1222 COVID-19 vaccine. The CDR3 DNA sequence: TGTGCCAGCAGCTTCCACGGTGAGCAGCCCCAGCATTTT. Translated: CASSFHGEQPQHF.